This entry lists 26 T cell receptor beta chains sequenced from one sample in a study of blood T cells in healthy people across ages. A second PCR of about 7 to 12 cycles used a sample-barcoded 5' primer and a J-beta primer mix. Each CDR3 protein gets one entry after TCRdb re-called the 5' RACE reads with MiXCR. The sample has approximately 2,000,000 distinct CDR3 sequences, approximately 40% seen once. Sequenced input: blood. These TCRs come from a human donor in good health.

The chain links TRBV19 to TRBJ1-2, with D unclear. Germline values: CDR1 LNHDA, CDR2 SQIVND (reference sequence). With 0 bases removed from V and 4 bases from J, the gap between germline ends came to 9 bases. The CDR3 covers 14 residues. Written as DNA, the CDR3 is TGTGCCAGTAGTATAGAGCGGGAGTTCTATGGCTACACCTTC. This codes for CASSIEREFYGYTF.

The chain combines TRBV6-2 or TRBV6-3 with TRBJ2-4; D unclear. The J call is uncertain, as TRBJ2-7 better fits the DNA end. Germline CDR1 is MNHEY and CDR2 is SVGEGT. CDR3 length: 15 residues. CDR3 DNA sequence: TGTGCCAGCAGTCCTCATTCACCCTACTCCTACGAGCAGTACTTC. Its translation is CASSPHSPYSYEQYF.

V and J are TRBV30 and TRBJ2-1, with 12 bases lining up with TRBD2. J lost 4 bases, V lost 5 bases, and 0 bases had no gene match. This CDR3 contains 13 residues. CDR1 is GTSNPN, CDR2 SVGIG, per germline (reference sequence). In DNA form, the CDR3 reads TGTGCCTGGGGGACTAGCGGGTACAATGAGCAGTTCTTC. Its translation is CAWGTSGYNEQFF.

The V and J genes are TRBV3-1 and TRBJ2-4, with unresolved D. The assigned J gene may be wrong: the sequence end matches TRBJ2-7 better. CDR3 size: 12 residues. The germline V gene has CDR1 LGHDT and CDR2 YNNKEL (reference sequence). The CDR3 loop reads CASSHSEYEQYF. The DNA of the CDR3 is TGTGCCAGCAGCCACTCAGAATACGAGCAGTACTTC.

The rearrangement joins TRBV20-1 to TRBJ2-1; 9 bases fit TRBD2. CDR3 length equals 14 residues. Germline lookup yields CDR1 DFQATT and CDR2 SNEGSKA (reference sequence). The J segment lost 12 bases and the V segment lost 1 base, leaving 10 bases of the junction unmatched. CDR3 protein: CSARVGLASDVQFF. The DNA of the CDR3 is TGCAGTGCTAGAGTGGGACTAGCTTCAGACGTGCAGTTCTTC.

The V gene is TRBV7-2, the J gene TRBJ1-6; D might be TRBD1 (6 bases). Trimming removed 1 base from V and 10 bases from J, with 20 bases in between. The CDR3 totals 17 residues. Germline V gives CDR1 SGHTA, CDR2 FQGNSA. CDR3 amino acids: CASSLVAGRGANSPLHF. Written as DNA, the CDR3 is TGTGCCAGCAGCTTAGTTGCAGGCAGGGGAGCGAACTCACCCCTCCACTTT.

The rearrangement links TRBV24-1 to TRBJ1-5; D gene ambiguous. CDR3 length: 12 amino acids. The ends were cut back, 12 bases at V and 9 bases at J, with 17 bases in the middle. Germline CDR1 and CDR2: KGHDR and SFDVKD. The chain's CDR3 is CAATDGVGPQHF. The CDR3 region has the DNA TGTGCCGCCACCGATGGGGTTGGGCCCCAGCATTTT.

The chain has TRBV7-6 and TRBJ2-4; a possible D gene is TRBD1 (7 bases). The J call may be in error: the DNA end matches TRBJ2-5 better. The CDR3 extends over 15 amino acids. Germline-derived CDR1 and CDR2 are SGHVS and FNYEAQ. CDR3 loop: CASSPNPRGRETQYF. The CDR3 coding sequence is TGTGCCAGCAGCCCCAACCCCAGGGGGAGGGAGACCCAGTACTTC.

The V and J genes are TRBV24-1 and TRBJ2-1; no firm D call. There are 16 residues in the CDR3. CDR1 and CDR2 (germline): KGHDR, SFDVKD. Deletions cut 1 base from V and 0 bases from J, with 9 bases between. The CDR3, as DNA: TGTGCCACCAGTGATTTTAGACGGAGCTCCTACAATGAGCAGTTCTTC. This encodes CATSDFRRSSYNEQFF.

This sequence joins TRBV13 and TRBJ2-6, with D possibly being TRBD1 or TRBD2 (5 bases each). Per the germline V gene, CDR1 is PRHDT and CDR2 is FYEKMQ (reference sequence). The CDR3 consists of 18 residues. Trimming took 5 bases from V and 2 from J, leaving 19 bases between them. The CDR3 DNA is TGTGCCAGCAGCCCGGGACCCCTGGGAAGGGCTGGGGCCAACGTCCTGACTTTC. Its translation: CASSPGPLGRAGANVLTF. The full variable domain, completed using reference TRBV13 and TRBJ2-6, is AAGVIQSPRHLIKEKRETATLKCYPIPRHDTVYWYQQGPGQDPQFLISFYEKMQSDKGSIPDRFSAQQFSDYHSELNMSSLELGDSALYFCASSPGPLGRAGANVLTFGAGSRLTVL.

This clonotype turned up a few times. V is TRBV2 and J is TRBJ2-1, with D perhaps TRBD2 (6 bases). V lost 7 bases and J 1 base, leaving 11 bases between the germline ends. The CDR3 covers 14 residues. CDR1 is SNHLY and CDR2 is FYNNEI in the germline V gene. The CDR3 reads CASTLADSYNEQFF. The CDR3 nucleotides are TGTGCCAGCACTTTAGCGGATTCCTACAATGAGCAGTTCTTC. The whole variable domain, filled in from reference TRBV2 and TRBJ2-1, reads EPEVTQTPSHQVTQMGQEVILRCVPISNHLYFYWYRQILGQKVEFLVSFYNNEISEKSEIFDDQFSVERPDGSNFTLKIRSTKLEDSAMYFCASTLADSYNEQFFGPGTRLTVL.

The sample holds a few counts of this clonotype. An end of the junction differs from the germline gene, which may be a read error. The V gene is TRBV12-3 or TRBV12-4, the J gene TRBJ2-3; 7 positions match TRBD1. This CDR3 has 16 amino acids. CDR3 in amino acids: CASSPPGTASTDTQYF. The DNA of the CDR3 is TGCGCCAGCAGCCCGCCCGGGACAGCTAGCACAGATACGCAGTATTTT.

This chain links TRBV10-3 with TRBJ2-1; D ambiguous. Germline CDR1 ENHRY, CDR2 SYGVKD. The CDR3 length is 11 residues. V was clipped by 4 bases and J by 10 bases, with 8 bases between them. Here the CDR3 reads CAISGGPEQFF. The CDR3 region has the DNA TGTGCCATCAGTGGTGGACCGGAGCAGTTCTTC.

This clonotype was found many times. V usage is TRBV12-3 or TRBV12-4 and J usage is TRBJ1-1; 7 bases fit TRBD1. The CDR3 runs 17 residues. The trim removed 6 bases at V and 7 bases at J, leaving 20 bases unmatched. In nucleotides, the CDR3 is TGTGCCAGCAGCCTAGGGGAGACAGGGTCGGGGCTTTATGAAGCTTTCTTT. It encodes CASSLGETGSGLYEAFF.

The V gene is TRBV7-2, the J gene TRBJ2-1; TRBD2 is a possible D gene (6 bases). The CDR3 consists of 14 residues. In germline, CDR1 is SGHTA, CDR2 FQGNSA. V gave up 4 bases and J gave up 5 bases, with 12 bases separating them. CDR3 residues: CASSSGLSNNEQFF. CDR3 nucleotides: TGTGCCAGCAGCTCCGGACTATCCAACAATGAGCAGTTCTTC.

This clonotype was seen many times. The chain recombines TRBV3-1 with TRBJ2-7; D is unresolved. The germline gives CDR1 LGHDT, CDR2 YNNKEL (reference sequence). Trimming pared 1 base from V and 1 base from J, leaving 5 bases between. The CDR3 spans 13 residues. In nucleotides, the CDR3 is TGTGCCAGCAGCCAAGCTGGTTCCTACGAGCAGTACTTC. It is translated as CASSQAGSYEQYF.

V is TRBV6-2 or TRBV6-3 and J is TRBJ2-5; TRBD1 is a possible D gene (6 bases). With the DNA end fitting TRBJ2-7 better, the J assignment may be wrong. This CDR3 has 14 residues. In germline, CDR1 is MNHEY, CDR2 SVGEGT. The DNA of the CDR3 is TGTGCCAGCAGCCTTGACAGGATTGGGGTCGAGCAGTACTTC. It translates to CASSLDRIGVEQYF.

Comments on this clonotype: This may be a read error: a much more frequent sequence differs by one nucleotide. The chain couples TRBV6-5 to TRBJ2-4, with 9 bases matching TRBD1. CDR3 length: 15 amino acids. CDR1 and CDR2 from the germline V gene are MNHEY and SVGAGI. CDR3 sequence reads: CAGSGQGRAKNIQYF. The DNA of the CDR3 is TGTGCCGGCAGCGGACAGGGGCGAGCCAAAAACATTCAGTACTTC.

This clonotype was seen a few times. The chain joins TRBV4-1 to TRBJ2-1, with 7 bases lining up with TRBD1. CDR1 is MGHRA and CDR2 is YSYEKL in the germline V gene. The CDR3 consists of 17 residues. The ends lost 2 bases at V and 7 bases at J; junction bases unmatched: 14. The CDR3 DNA follows: TGCGCCAGCAGCCAACCAAGCATGGTCAGGGGGACGAATGAGCAGTTCTTC. It encodes CASSQPSMVRGTNEQFF.

This clonotype was found a few times. The rearrangement uses TRBV2 and TRBJ2-1, with 10 bases matching TRBD2. V lost 2 bases, J lost 2 bases, and 3 bases stayed unmatched. The germline V gene has CDR1 SNHLY and CDR2 FYNNEI. The CDR3 is 16 amino acids. The CDR3 reads CASSEPGLATYNEQFF. CDR3 DNA sequence: TGTGCCAGCAGTGAACCGGGACTAGCGACCTACAATGAGCAGTTCTTC.

This clonotype has just a few counts. J is TRBJ2-3 and V is TRBV15; D remains ambiguous. This CDR3 is 15 amino acids long. V shed 0 bases and J shed 6 bases, with 13 bases lying between them. Germline V gene data show CDR1 as LNHNV and CDR2 as YYDKDF (reference sequence). In nucleotides, the CDR3 is TGTGCCACCAGCAGAGAAGCGAGCCAAGGGGATACGCAGTATTTT. This codes for CATSREASQGDTQYF.

The chain combines TRBV5-1 with TRBJ1-1; TRBD1 might be the D (6 bases). The CDR3 sequence is 15 residues long. V was shortened by 4 bases and J by 1 base, with 14 bases between the two germline ends. Germline V gene sequence: CDR1 SGHRS, CDR2 YFSETQ. Here the CDR3 reads CASSLWTATNTEAFF. The DNA for the CDR3 is TGCGCCAGCAGCCTATGGACAGCTACGAACACTGAAGCTTTCTTT.

J is TRBJ1-1 and V is TRBV29-1; perhaps TRBD1 as D (5 bases). Trimming stripped 8 bases from V and 1 base from J, with 14 bases between. Germline V gene sequence: CDR1 SQVTM, CDR2 ANQGSEA. CDR3 length: 13 residues. The CDR3 DNA reads TGCAGCCCCGGGGGGGATGCGAACACTGAAGCTTTCTTT. It encodes CSPGGDANTEAFF.

This chain connects TRBV20-1 to TRBJ2-7; no clear D gene. There are 13 residues in the CDR3. Deletions cut 5 bases from V and 6 bases from J, with 17 bases between. Per germline, CDR1 DFQATT and CDR2 SNEGSKA (reference sequence). CDR3 in amino acids: CSADRAPLGEQYF. The DNA of the CDR3 is TGCAGTGCTGACCGGGCCCCGCTAGGCGAGCAGTACTTC.

This chain uses TRBV29-1 with TRBJ1-1, with D possibly matching TRBD1 (6 bases). The CDR3 consists of 14 residues. V lost 7 bases to trimming and J lost 1 base, with 16 bases between them. Germline assignment: CDR1 SQVTM and CDR2 ANQGSEA. CDR3 DNA: TGCAGCGCTCAGGGGAGGGGGGAGAACACTGAAGCTTTCTTT. Residues: CSAQGRGENTEAFF. Filled out from reference TRBV29-1 and TRBJ1-1, the complete variable domain reads SAVISQKPSRDICQRGTSLTIQCQVDSQVTMMFWYRQQPGQSLTLIATANQGSEATYESGFVIDKFPISRPNLTFSTLTVSNMSPEDSSIYLCSAQGRGENTEAFFGQGTRLTVV.

The rearrangement joins TRBV24-1 to TRBJ2-3; 8 nucleotides line up with TRBD1. CDR1 KGHDR and CDR2 SFDVKD come from the germline V gene. The CDR3 sequence is 15 residues long. V was pared by 2 bases and J by 2 bases, with 2 bases of the junction left unmatched. This chain's CDR3 is CATSDWTGNTDTQYF. For the CDR3, the DNA is TGTGCCACCAGTGATTGGACAGGGAACACAGATACGCAGTATTTT.